The 25 T cell receptor beta chains given below trace back to one sample, sequenced in a study of control samples from healthy donors and cancer patients. This table comes from immunoSEQ multiplex PCR, and its TCRdb copy is limited to in-frame clones, with some not included. Among 110,000 to 150,000 clones listed, 75% to 90% were seen once. Sequenced input: blood. The receptors originated from a man between 25 and 39 years old in good health.

The DNA of the CDR3 is TGCGCCAGCAGCCAAGAACCGCCACCCTACGAGCAGTACTTC. Translation gives CASSQEPPPYEQYF. The rearrangement uses TRBV4-1 and TRBJ2-7; D is ambiguous. The CDR3 is made up of 14 amino acids. V was pared by 0 bases and J by 2 bases, with 8 bases between. Germline V lookup: CDR1 MGHRA, CDR2 YSYEKL.

In its sample, this clone was seen a few times. The chain is built from TRBV29-1 and TRBJ2-7; D not certain. The CDR3 loop spans 13 amino acids. The germline V gene encodes CDR1 SQVTM and CDR2 ANQGSEA. V was pared by 4 bases and J by 1 base, with 11 bases between. In DNA, the CDR3 is TGCAGCGTTGTCTGGGGTTCTTCCTACGAGCAGTACTTC. Amino acids: CSVVWGSSYEQYF.

This clone showed up just once. This chain joins TRBV12-3 or TRBV12-4 and TRBJ1-2, with TRBD1 identical over 7 bases. The ends lost 11 bases at V and 4 bases at J; junction bases unmatched: 4. This CDR3 is built from 11 residues. In DNA form, the CDR3 reads TGTGCCTTAAGGACAGGCTATGGCTACACCTTC. This translates into CALRTGYGYTF.

The chain links TRBV5-5 to TRBJ1-6; TRBD1 might be the D (5 bases). Trimming took 4 bases from V and 6 from J, leaving 17 bases between them. Germline V gene data show CDR1 as SGHKS and CDR2 as YYEKEE (reference sequence). The CDR3 spans 16 residues. CDR3 DNA: TGTGCCAGCAGCCCCCGGGACGGCCTCCCTAATTCACCCCTCCACTTT. Encoded protein: CASSPRDGLPNSPLHF.

This clone occurred many times. V usage is TRBV2 and J usage is TRBJ2-2, with D possibly being TRBD1 (5 bases). Germline CDR1 reads SNHLY; CDR2 reads FYNNEI. The V end was cut by 5 bases, the J end by 1 base, with 8 bases between. There are 14 residues in the CDR3. The CDR3 nucleotides are TGTGCCAGCAGTTTTGACAGGAACACCGGGGAGCTGTTTTTT. Its translation: CASSFDRNTGELFF.

In this sample, this clone turned up a few times. The chain couples TRBV11-2 to TRBJ1-4; D call uncertain. Trimming left V 2 bases short and J 8 bases short, with 12 bases between. This CDR3 has 14 residues. CDR1 SGHAT and CDR2 FQNNGV come from the germline V gene. CDR3 bases: TGTGCCAGCAGCTTAAGGTCGGCAGGCGAAAAACTGTTTTTT. This encodes CASSLRSAGEKLFF. Full variable domain (rest looked up from reference TRBV11-2 and TRBJ1-4): EAGVAQSPRYKIIEKRQSVAFWCNPISGHATLYWYQQILGQGPKLLIQFQNNGVVDDSQLPKDRFSAERLKGVDSTLKIQPAKLEDSAVYLCASSLRSAGEKLFFGSGTQLSVL.

This chain links TRBV5-8 with TRBJ1-1; no reliable D call. Germline V lookup: CDR1 SGHTS, CDR2 YDEGEE. This CDR3 comprises 15 residues. Trimming cost V 4 bases and J 6 bases, with 19 bases left between them. The CDR3 DNA is TGTGCCAGCAGCCTGGAAGGATCAAACTTCGCTGAAGCTTTCTTT. Its protein is CASSLEGSNFAEAFF.

The chain combines TRBV4-3 with TRBJ1-3; 7 bases fit TRBD1. CDR1 and CDR2 from the germline V gene are LGHNA and YSLEER. The CDR3 has 14 residues. Germline trimming cut 3 bases from V and 4 bases from J; bases unmatched to any gene: 3. The CDR3 DNA reads as TGCGCCAGCAGCCAGACAGGGTCCGGAAACACCATATATTTT. It is translated as CASSQTGSGNTIYF.

The chain links TRBV5-1 to TRBJ2-5; D might be TRBD1 or TRBD2, each matching 6 bases. The CDR3 totals 15 residues. Per germline, CDR1 SGHRS and CDR2 YFSETQ. With 4 bases removed from V and 3 bases from J, the gap between germline ends came to 16 bases. The CDR3 nucleotides are TGCGCCAGCAGCCTCCAGGGGACTTCCAAAGAGACCCAGTACTTC. The encoded protein is CASSLQGTSKETQYF.

V gene TRBV4-1 combines with J gene TRBJ2-7; D is ambiguous. Germline CDR1 and CDR2: MGHRA and YSYEKL. V was clipped by 1 base and J by 3 bases, with 7 bases between them. The CDR3 is 13 residues long. CDR3 coding DNA: TGCGCCAGCAGCCAAGTCTCCCGCTACGAGCAGTACTTC. It translates to CASSQVSRYEQYF.

The chain joins TRBV2 to TRBJ1-4; 9 bases match TRBD1. The CDR3 consists of 15 residues. The V segment lost 4 bases and the J segment 6 bases; nucleotides outside the gene matches: 6. CDR1 is SNHLY and CDR2 is FYNNEI in the germline V gene. In DNA, the CDR3 is TGTGCCAGCAGTGCGAGACAGGGGGAACATGAAAAACTGTTTTTT. Protein: CASSARQGEHEKLFF.

This sequence joins TRBV3-1 (or the pseudogene TRBV3-2) and TRBJ2-1, with D maybe TRBD2 (5 bases). Trimming pared 1 base from V and 0 bases from J, leaving 10 bases between. The CDR3 contains 16 residues. Germline V CDR1 and CDR2: LGHDT, YNNKEL (reference sequence). The CDR3 spells CASSQGAESSYNEQFF. CDR3 DNA sequence: TGTGCCAGCAGCCAAGGAGCGGAGAGCTCCTACAATGAGCAGTTCTTC.

The chain uses TRBV5-1 and TRBJ2-7, with D tentatively TRBD2 (5 bases). CDR3 length: 11 amino acids. Germline V gives CDR1 SGHRS, CDR2 YFSETQ. V was trimmed by 6 bases and J by 7 bases, leaving 11 bases between them. The CDR3 DNA follows: TGCGCCAGCATGGGGAGCCATGAGCAGTACTTC. Translated, it gives CASMGSHEQYF.

The chain links TRBV12-3 or TRBV12-4 to TRBJ1-2; D gene uncertain. The V gene lost 7 bases and the J gene lost 3 bases, with 9 bases spanning the gap. CDR3 size: 12 residues. The CDR3 sequence: CASTSGYYGYTF. The CDR3 DNA is TGTGCCAGCACCTCGGGTTACTATGGCTACACCTTC.

V and J are TRBV3-1 (or the pseudogene TRBV3-2) and TRBJ2-3; 10 bases line up with TRBD2. CDR3 length equals 16 residues. Germline CDR1 LGHDT, CDR2 YNNKEL (reference sequence). The ends lost 2 bases at V and 4 bases at J; junction bases unmatched: 6. CDR3 in DNA: TGTGCCAGCAGCCAATTAGCGGGGGGCTGGGCAGATACGCAGTATTTT. Protein product: CASSQLAGGWADTQYF.

This rearrangement joins TRBV7-2 to TRBJ2-3; maybe TRBD2 (6 bases). V was shortened by 1 base and J by 4 bases, with 15 bases between the two germline ends. Germline V gene sequence: CDR1 SGHTA, CDR2 FQGNSA. This CDR3 spans 16 amino acids. CDR3 DNA sequence: TGTGCCAGCAGCTTAGGATTTGCGGGGCTCTCAGATACGCAGTATTTT. Amino acids: CASSLGFAGLSDTQYF. Looking up the rest from reference TRBV7-2 and TRBJ2-3 gives the full variable domain: GAGVSQSPSNKVTEKGKDVELRCDPISGHTALYWYRQSLGQGLEFLIYFQGNSAPDKSGLPSDRFSAERTGGSVSTLTIQRTQQEDSAVYLCASSLGFAGLSDTQYFGPGTRLTVL.

The chain recombines TRBV12-5 with TRBJ1-5; 8 bases are a match to TRBD1. The CDR3 is made up of 12 amino acids. CDR1 is LGHNT, CDR2 FRNRAP, per germline. V shed 6 bases and J 5 bases; nucleotides not matched to a gene: 0. Here the CDR3 reads CASGQGDQPQHF. The DNA of the CDR3 is TGTGCTAGTGGACAGGGGGATCAGCCCCAGCATTTT.

The chain recombines TRBV5-1 with TRBJ2-3; 12 positions match TRBD1. Trimming took 4 bases from V and 2 from J; bases not matched to a gene: 2. Germline CDR1 SGHRS, CDR2 YFSETQ. There are 15 residues in the CDR3. The CDR3 here is CASSRDRGPTDTQYF. CDR3 bases: TGCGCCAGCAGCAGGGACAGGGGGCCCACAGATACGCAGTATTTT.

The CDR3 sequence is CASSLLLLDTQYF. CDR3 sequence (DNA): TGTGCCAGCAGCTTACTTCTTCTAGATACGCAGTATTTT. V gene TRBV7-9 combines with J gene TRBJ2-3; no reliable D call. Germline V gives CDR1 SEHNR, CDR2 FQNEAQ (reference sequence). This CDR3 comprises 13 residues. Deletions cut 2 bases from V and 5 bases from J, with 8 bases between.

The genes are TRBV10-1 and TRBJ2-7; the D call may be TRBD1 or TRBD2 (5 bases each). CDR3 length: 20 amino acids. The germline gives CDR1 WNHNN, CDR2 SYGVQD (reference sequence). V lost 0 bases to trimming and J lost 4 bases, with 28 bases between them. Here the CDR3 reads CASSESDWDVDYLGFYEQYF. The CDR3 DNA reads TGCGCCAGCAGTGAGTCCGACTGGGACGTTGACTACCTGGGCTTTTACGAGCAGTACTTC.

The chain uses TRBV19 and TRBJ2-7, with D perhaps matching TRBD1 (6 bases). The germline V gene encodes CDR1 LNHDA and CDR2 SQIVND (reference sequence). Trimming shortened V by 2 bases and J by 3 bases, and 14 bases separated the two germline ends. CDR3 size: 15 residues. Written as DNA, the CDR3 is TGTGCCAGTAGTATAACGGTGGACAGAGACTACGAGCAGTACTTC. This encodes CASSITVDRDYEQYF.

This clone has just a few counts. The V and J genes are TRBV14 and TRBJ2-7, with TRBD2 identical over 7 bases. Germline V gene data show CDR1 as SGHDN and CDR2 as FVKESK. Germline trimming cut 4 bases from V and 0 bases from J; bases unmatched to any gene: 12. CDR3 length: 17 residues. CDR3 residues: CASSPLGAGISSYEQYF. DNA of the CDR3: TGTGCCAGCAGCCCCTTAGGAGCGGGGATAAGCTCCTACGAGCAGTACTTC.

This rearrangement joins TRBV10-3 to TRBJ1-6; D uncertain. The CDR3 is 14 amino acids. Germline CDR1 and CDR2: ENHRY and SYGVKD. V was shortened by 1 base and J by 7 bases, with 8 bases between the two germline ends. CDR3: CAISELGGNSPLHF. DNA of the CDR3: TGTGCCATCAGTGAGTTGGGAGGAAATTCACCCCTCCACTTT.

This clone was detected only a few times. In DNA, the CDR3 is TGTGCCAGCAGGCTTCTAGACAGGGATTTGTATGGCTACACCTTC. It codes for CASRLLDRDLYGYTF. V gene TRBV2 combines with J gene TRBJ1-2, with TRBD1 matching over 7 bases. The CDR3 runs to 15 residues. Germline-derived CDR1 and CDR2 are SNHLY and FYNNEI. The junction had 12 bases not matched to a gene; V was cut back by 6 bases and J by 5 bases. Supplemented by reference TRBV2 and TRBJ1-2, the full variable domain reads EPEVTQTPSHQVTQMGQEVILRCVPISNHLYFYWYRQILGQKVEFLVSFYNNEISEKSEIFDDQFSVERPDGSNFTLKIRSTKLEDSAMYFCASRLLDRDLYGYTFGSGTRLTVV.

The chain employs TRBV6-2 or TRBV6-3 and TRBJ2-7; 13 positions match TRBD2. Germline V lookup: CDR1 MNHEY, CDR2 SVGEGT. CDR3 length: 16 amino acids. The junction had 8 bases not matched to a gene; V was cut back by 4 bases and J by 5 bases. CDR3 sequence reads: CASSSWTSGSYDEQYF. The DNA for the CDR3 is TGTGCCAGCAGTTCCTGGACTAGCGGGAGTTACGACGAGCAGTACTTC.